These 30 T cell receptor beta chains originate from one sample sequenced in a study of identical twins. TCRdb passed the 5' RACE reads through MiXCR, listing each CDR3 protein once. The sample consists of roughly 250,000 distinct CDR3 sequences, about an eighth of them appearing once. The sequenced material came from memory (CD45RO+) T cells sorted from blood. The receptors come from a woman under 30 in good health.

By frequency in the sample, this clonotype is medium-sized (0.01 to 0.1%). The chain uses TRBV7-9 and TRBJ2-1, with 9 bases identical to TRBD1. There are 16 residues in the CDR3. The trim removed 5 bases at V and 3 bases at J, leaving 8 bases unmatched. In germline, CDR1 is SEHNR, CDR2 FQNEAQ (reference sequence). This CDR3 is CASSDTGGAYYNEQFF. The CDR3 DNA sequence: TGTGCCAGCAGCGATACAGGGGGCGCCTACTACAATGAGCAGTTCTTC.

This clonotype has more than one count but fewer than ten. The CDR3 DNA follows: TGCGCCAGCAGCCAAACTTTAGCATGGGACAATGAGCAGTTCTTC. Its protein is CASSQTLAWDNEQFF. This sequence joins TRBV4-1 and TRBJ2-1; D is ambiguous. Germline V gives CDR1 MGHRA, CDR2 YSYEKL. V was clipped by 2 bases and J by 5 bases, with 13 bases between them. The CDR3 spans 15 residues.

This clonotype appeared many times. This chain joins TRBV12-3 or TRBV12-4 and TRBJ2-4, with D maybe TRBD2 (5 bases). The ends were cut back, 4 bases at V and 7 bases at J, with 17 bases in the middle. The CDR3 extends over 15 amino acids. CDR3 protein: CASSSGYGLGNIQYF. The CDR3 DNA reads TGTGCCAGCAGTTCGGGGTACGGGCTCGGGAACATTCAGTACTTC.

This clonotype turned up a few times. This chain links TRBV3-1 with TRBJ2-1; D is possibly TRBD1 (5 bases). CDR3 size: 13 residues. Trimming cost V 0 bases and J 16 bases, with 16 bases left between them. Germline loops: CDR1 LGHDT, CDR2 YNNKEL (reference sequence). In nucleotides, the CDR3 is TGTGCCAGCAGCCAAGATATCGGACAAAAGGTTTTCTTC. Translating gives CASSQDIGQKVFF.

The chain links TRBV13 to TRBJ2-3; the D is unclear. Deletions cut 7 bases from V and 4 bases from J, with 15 bases between. CDR3 length: 14 amino acids. Germline V gene sequence: CDR1 PRHDT, CDR2 FYEKMQ (reference sequence). In DNA form, the CDR3 reads TGTGCCAGCATCCAGGAGTGGGGATCAGATACGCAGTATTTT. This codes for CASIQEWGSDTQYF.

This clonotype appeared a single time. The V gene is TRBV7-8, the J gene TRBJ2-3; 7 bases match TRBD2. The CDR3 consists of 14 residues. V lost 10 bases to trimming and J lost 1 base; unmatched junction nucleotides: 8. Looked up from germline, CDR1 is SGHVS and CDR2 is FQNEAQ. CDR3 in DNA: TGTGCCACACGTCGGGCGGGGGGCACAGATACGCAGTATTTT. Protein product: CATRRAGGTDTQYF.

This clonotype was seen more than once but under ten times. The V call is TRBV6-1, the J call TRBJ1-1; tentatively, D is TRBD1 (5 bases). CDR1 is MNHNS, CDR2 SASEGT, per germline. The CDR3 is made up of 14 amino acids. Trimming left V 6 bases short and J 4 bases short, with 15 bases between. CDR3 bases: TGTGCCAGCAGGCCGGGTCTGGGGGGCACTGAAGCTTTCTTT. Amino acids: CASRPGLGGTEAFF.

In this sample, this clonotype turned up many times. The chain carries TRBV10-3 and TRBJ1-1; 10 positions agree with TRBD1. This CDR3 spans 15 amino acids. From germline, CDR1 is ENHRY and CDR2 SYGVKD. The V and J ends lost 3 bases and 8 bases, in that order; junction bases with no gene match: 9. CDR3 DNA sequence: TGTGCCATCAGTGACCCCCGGGACAGGGGTAGGGAAGCTTTCTTT. Amino acid sequence: CAISDPRDRGREAFF.

This chain joins TRBV5-1 and TRBJ1-2, with 7 bases that match TRBD1. The CDR3 totals 14 residues. V dropped 4 bases and J dropped 1; count of bases not matched to a gene: 4. Germline lookup yields CDR1 SGHRS and CDR2 YFSETQ. The CDR3 sequence is CASSLTGVNYGYTF. CDR3 DNA sequence: TGCGCCAGCAGCCTTACAGGGGTTAACTATGGCTACACCTTC.

The sample holds a few counts of this clonotype. The chain recombines TRBV19 with TRBJ2-7; D is possibly TRBD2 (5 bases). Per the germline V gene, CDR1 is LNHDA and CDR2 is SQIVND (reference sequence). The length of the CDR3 is 12 residues. V gave up 8 bases and J gave up 3 bases, with 11 bases separating them. The CDR3 here is CASSGLNYEQYF. The CDR3 region has the DNA TGTGCCAGTTCTGGACTGAACTACGAGCAGTACTTC.

This clonotype showed up just a few times. The V call is TRBV2, the J call TRBJ1-3; D remains ambiguous. The length of the CDR3 is 13 residues. Germline CDR1 SNHLY, CDR2 FYNNEI. V was clipped by 8 bases and J by 0 bases, with 8 bases between them. CDR3 protein: CASCLDSGNTIYF. The CDR3, as DNA: TGTGCCAGCTGTTTGGACTCTGGAAACACCATATATTTT. The entire variable domain, with the rest obtained from reference TRBV2 and TRBJ1-3, is as follows: EPEVTQTPSHQVTQMGQEVILRCVPISNHLYFYWYRQILGQKVEFLVSFYNNEISEKSEIFDDQFSVERPDGSNFTLKIRSTKLEDSAMYFCASCLDSGNTIYFGEGSWLTVV.

This sequence joins TRBV10-3 and TRBJ2-1; 8 nucleotides align to TRBD2. With 2 bases clipped from V and 9 bases from J, the junction kept 12 bases outside the gene matches. The germline V gene encodes CDR1 ENHRY and CDR2 SYGVKD. CDR3 length equals 16 residues. The CDR3 sequence is CAISEPTRGLGVEQFF. The DNA of the CDR3 is TGTGCCATCAGTGAGCCTACACGGGGACTAGGGGTTGAGCAGTTCTTC.

This chain uses TRBV6-5 with TRBJ1-5; weak D call: TRBD1 (6 bases). The germline V gene has CDR1 MNHEY and CDR2 SVGAGI. CDR3 length equals 16 residues. The V end was cut by 2 bases, the J end by 1 base, with 12 bases between. The DNA for the CDR3 is TGTGCCAGCAGTTACCCTGGGGGCCGGAGCAATCAGCCCCAGCATTTT. Amino acids: CASSYPGGRSNQPQHF.

The chain couples TRBV20-1 to TRBJ2-1; the match to TRBD2 covers 10 bases. Losses at the gene ends were 6 bases for V and 4 bases for J; bases not matched to a gene: 15. CDR3 length: 17 residues. CDR1 is DFQATT, CDR2 SNEGSKA, per germline (reference sequence). As DNA, the CDR3 is TGCAGTGCGCAGACTAGCGGGTCTCACGGTCTTTACAATGAGCAGTTCTTC. Its protein is CSAQTSGSHGLYNEQFF.

This clonotype was detected ten times or more. The rearrangement joins TRBV18 to TRBJ2-1; no definite D call. The CDR3 runs 11 residues. Germline lookup yields CDR1 KGHSH and CDR2 LQKENI. V lost 3 bases to trimming and J lost 10 bases, with 7 bases between them. CDR3 sequence reads: CASSPFGEQFF. The CDR3 DNA reads TGTGCCAGCTCACCCTTTGGGGAGCAGTTCTTC.

V and J are TRBV7-3 and TRBJ2-1; D not certain. V shed 5 bases and J shed 6 bases, with 11 bases lying between them. The CDR3 is made up of 13 amino acids. Germline assignment: CDR1 SGHTA and CDR2 FQGTGA. CDR3 amino acids: CASSARSGNEQFF. The CDR3 DNA sequence: TGTGCCAGCAGCGCCCGATCCGGCAATGAGCAGTTCTTC.

This clonotype showed up just a few times. The chain combines TRBV20-1 with TRBJ2-7; D may be TRBD1 (6 bases). This CDR3 is 14 amino acids long. V was trimmed by 3 bases and J by 0 bases, leaving 12 bases between them. In germline, CDR1 is DFQATT, CDR2 SNEGSKA (reference sequence). CDR3 sequence (DNA): TGCAGTGCTAGCTTTGTACAGGGCTCCTACGAGCAGTACTTC. It is translated as CSASFVQGSYEQYF.

This clonotype showed up just a few times. The rearrangement links TRBV7-2 to TRBJ2-2; 8 bases are a match to TRBD2. The germline V gene has CDR1 SGHTA and CDR2 FQGNSA. The J segment lost 9 bases and the V segment lost 5 bases, leaving 11 bases of the junction unmatched. CDR3 length: 15 residues. The CDR3 DNA sequence: TGTGCCAGCAGCCTCCTCCTGGGACTAGGGAGGGAGCTGTTTTTT. Encoded protein: CASSLLLGLGRELFF.

This clonotype was recorded at least ten times. The V call is TRBV12-3 or TRBV12-4, the J call TRBJ1-1; D uncertain. There are 13 residues in the CDR3. The V end lost 4 bases, the J end lost 1 base, and 7 bases lay between the germline ends. As DNA, the CDR3 is TGTGCCAGCAGTTCACGTCAGAACACTGAAGCTTTCTTT. This codes for CASSSRQNTEAFF.

The chain uses TRBV5-1 and TRBJ1-5, with unresolved D. The V end lost 0 bases, the J end lost 3 bases, and 4 bases lay between the germline ends. Per the germline V gene, CDR1 is SGHRS and CDR2 is YFSETQ. The CDR3 extends over 13 amino acids. The CDR3 DNA is TGCGCCAGCAGCTTGGATTTCAATCAGCCCCAGCATTTT. This sequence encodes CASSLDFNQPQHF.

The rearrangement joins TRBV20-1 to TRBJ2-1, with 10 bases that match TRBD2. Germline CDR1 and CDR2: DFQATT and SNEGSKA (reference sequence). The CDR3 sequence is 15 residues long. Trimming took 0 bases from V and 7 from J; bases not matched to a gene: 6. CDR3 bases: TGCAGTGCTAGAGACACAGCGGGAGGGCGGAATGAGCAGTTCTTC. It is translated as CSARDTAGGRNEQFF.

This clonotype showed up just a few times. The genes are TRBV7-2 and TRBJ2-5, with D tentatively TRBD2 (6 bases). The V end was cut by 1 base, the J end by 5 bases, with 11 bases between. The CDR3 loop spans 14 amino acids. Germline V gives CDR1 SGHTA, CDR2 FQGNSA. The CDR3, as DNA: TGTGCCAGCAGCTTAGGACCGGGAGCGGAGACCCAGTACTTC. This gives the protein CASSLGPGAETQYF.

V gene TRBV24-1 combines with J gene TRBJ2-7, with unresolved D. From germline, CDR1 is KGHDR and CDR2 SFDVKD. This CDR3 is 11 amino acids long. The CDR3, as DNA: TGTGCTGACCGGGTGCCGGACGAGCAGTACTTC. Translating gives CADRVPDEQYF.

The chain joins TRBV7-2 to TRBJ2-1; 10 bases map to TRBD2. Germline-derived CDR1 and CDR2 are SGHTA and FQGNSA. V shed 3 bases, J shed 4 bases, and the junction held 12 bases outside the gene matches. This CDR3 is 18 amino acids long. The CDR3 protein is CASSLRWGLAGAYNEQFF. CDR3 DNA: TGTGCCAGCAGCTTGCGTTGGGGTCTAGCGGGGGCGTACAATGAGCAGTTCTTC.

This clonotype was recorded at least ten times. The chain links TRBV5-1 to TRBJ1-5; perhaps TRBD1 as D (5 bases). CDR1 SGHRS and CDR2 YFSETQ come from the germline V gene. CDR3 length: 13 residues. V was shortened by 0 bases and J by 6 bases, with 7 bases between the two germline ends. CDR3 DNA sequence: TGCGCCAGCAGCTTGGAGGGGATTCAGCCCCAGCATTTT. Translating gives CASSLEGIQPQHF.

The V and J genes are TRBV5-1 and TRBJ1-2, with 7 positions matching TRBD1. CDR1 and CDR2 (germline): SGHRS, YFSETQ. V trimming: 3 bases; J trimming: 4 bases; junction bases outside the gene matches: 3. The CDR3 totals 13 residues. In DNA form, the CDR3 reads TGCGCCAGCAGCTCCCGGACAGGCTATGGCTACACCTTC. As protein: CASSSRTGYGYTF.

This chain connects TRBV6-2 or TRBV6-3 to TRBJ2-3; 11 bases map to TRBD2. The CDR3 is 20 amino acids. V was clipped by 2 bases and J by 6 bases; unmatched bases: 19. From germline, CDR1 is MNHEY and CDR2 SVGEGT. Written as DNA, the CDR3 is TGTGCCAGCAGTTACCCGCCTTTTCGAGGGACTAGCGGTGGAGGGGATACGCAGTATTTT. Protein: CASSYPPFRGTSGGGDTQYF.

To note about this clonotype: Its ends do not fully match the called genes, so a read error is possible. The chain combines TRBV7-9 with TRBJ2-1; D could derive from TRBD1 or TRBD2 (6 bases each). The length of the CDR3 is 13 residues. In germline, CDR1 is SEHNR, CDR2 FQNEAQ (reference sequence). The CDR3 DNA follows: TGTGCCAGCAGCCAGGGGACTTACAGTGAGCAGTTCTTC. Residues: CASSQGTYSEQFF.

In its sample, this clonotype was seen once. The gene calls are TRBV18 and TRBJ2-1; TRBD1 is a possible D gene (5 bases). Trimming removed 0 bases from V and 3 bases from J, with 12 bases in between. The CDR3 sequence is 16 residues long. Germline V gives CDR1 KGHSH, CDR2 LQKENI. CDR3 amino acids: CASSPPIRTRYNEQFF. CDR3 DNA sequence: TGTGCCAGCTCACCACCGATCCGGACACGCTACAATGAGCAGTTCTTC.

This clonotype turned up a few times. The chain recombines TRBV20-1 with TRBJ1-5; 9 positions agree with TRBD1. Germline-derived CDR1 and CDR2 are DFQATT and SNEGSKA (reference sequence). V shed 5 bases and J 3 bases; nucleotides not matched to a gene: 2. This CDR3 is built from 13 residues. The CDR3 region has the DNA TGCAGTGCTGGGACAGGGTTCAATCAGCCCCAGCATTTT. Translating gives CSAGTGFNQPQHF.